The source of this T cell receptor beta chain is a study of blood T cell repertoires in COVID-19. TCRdb's copy holds only in-frame clones and misses some; the assay was immunoSEQ multiplex PCR. Here the sample spans 200,000 or so clones, 70% to 90% being singletons. Trimming at V came to 4 bases and at J to 3 bases, leaving 6 bases not matched to a gene. The CDR3 totals 15 residues. In germline, CDR1 is SGHRS, CDR2 YFSETQ. This receptor was obtained from a woman in her thirties or forties with acute COVID-19. Specimen: PBMCs or T cells enriched from blood (not recorded which). The chain links TRBV5-1 to TRBJ2-7, with 11 bases that match TRBD1. The CDR3 sequence is CASSVGQGGFYEQYF. CDR3 DNA sequence: TGCGCCAGCAGCGTGGGACAGGGGGGATTCTACGAGCAGTACTTC.